Each of the 9 T cell receptor beta chains below was sequenced from the same sample in a study of cytomegalovirus exposure and HLA in healthy donors. The PCR ran on 60 Vbeta and 13 Jbeta primers. Sequencing was performed with immunoSEQ multiplex PCR; in TCRdb, only in-frame clones are kept and a portion is missing. The table includes under 200,000 clones, approximately 70% detected once. Sequenced material: PBMCs. The receptors shown here come from a woman in her twenties or thirties in good health and CMV-seronegative.

This chain uses TRBV7-9 with TRBJ2-7; D gene uncertain. The V end was cut by 3 bases, the J end by 0 bases, with 6 bases between. The CDR3 contains 13 residues. Germline-derived CDR1 and CDR2 are SEHNR and FQNEAQ (reference sequence). Written as DNA, the CDR3 is TGTGCCAGCAGCTTCAGGCCCTCCTACGAGCAGTACTTC. It encodes CASSFRPSYEQYF.

The V and J genes are TRBV19 and TRBJ1-1, with 9 positions matching TRBD1. J lost 4 bases, V lost 7 bases, and 4 bases had no gene match. The CDR3 covers 13 residues. Germline V gives CDR1 LNHDA, CDR2 SQIVND (reference sequence). CDR3 nucleotide sequence: TGTGCCAGTACACGGGACAGGGCCACTGAAGCTTTCTTT. Its protein product is CASTRDRATEAFF.

J is TRBJ2-3 and V is TRBV19, with D possibly TRBD2 on 6 matching bases. V lost 6 bases, J lost 3 bases, and 10 bases lay in between. The CDR3 contains 13 residues. In germline, CDR1 is LNHDA, CDR2 SQIVND (reference sequence). The CDR3 region is CASRHAGTDTQYF. The CDR3 coding sequence is TGTGCCAGTAGGCACGCGGGGACAGATACGCAGTATTTT.

The chain carries TRBV10-3 and TRBJ2-3, with 9 bases identical to TRBD2. The V and J ends lost 4 bases and 4 bases, in that order; junction bases with no gene match: 9. Germline assignment: CDR1 ENHRY and CDR2 SYGVKD. CDR3 length: 16 residues. CDR3 nucleotide sequence: TGTGCCATCAGTGTGTCGCTAGCGGGATGGGCAGATACGCAGTATTTT. Protein product: CAISVSLAGWADTQYF.

The chain has TRBV9 and TRBJ2-3, with TRBD2 matching over 9 bases. After removal of 4 bases from V and 4 bases from J, the junction contained 13 bases not matched to a gene. Germline CDR1 is SGDLS and CDR2 is YYNGEE. The CDR3 loop spans 17 amino acids. The CDR3 protein is CASSTEGWRGGADTQYF. Here the CDR3 DNA reads TGTGCCAGCAGCACCGAGGGGTGGCGGGGGGGCGCAGATACGCAGTATTTT.

The J gene is TRBJ2-4, the V gene TRBV19; 8 nucleotides agree with TRBD2. J was trimmed by 0 bases and V by 8 bases; bases with no gene match: 3. Germline CDR1 and CDR2: LNHDA and SQIVND (reference sequence). The CDR3 is 14 residues long. CDR3 bases: TGTGCCAGTGCGAGCGGGAGAGCCAAAAACATTCAGTACTTC. Its translation is CASASGRAKNIQYF.

V usage is TRBV7-2 and J usage is TRBJ2-4; 12 bases fit TRBD2. Germline V lookup: CDR1 SGHTA, CDR2 FQGNSA. Germline trimming cut 5 bases from V and 1 base from J; bases unmatched to any gene: 3. The CDR3 contains 16 residues. As DNA, the CDR3 is TGTGCCAGCAGCCGTGGGACTAGCGGGGCCAAAAACATTCAGTACTTC. This sequence encodes CASSRGTSGAKNIQYF.

The genes are TRBV9 and TRBJ1-4; 8 nucleotides match TRBD1. Losses at the gene ends were 4 bases for V and 7 bases for J; bases not matched to a gene: 9. This CDR3 has 15 amino acids. Looked up from germline, CDR1 is SGDLS and CDR2 is YYNGEE. CDR3 bases: TGTGCCAGCAGCAAAAGGACAGGGTCGGGTGAAAAACTGTTTTTT. Translating it yields CASSKRTGSGEKLFF.

The chain recombines TRBV4-1 with TRBJ1-5; D is unclear. Germline CDR1 MGHRA, CDR2 YSYEKL. The V end was cut by 4 bases, the J end by 4 bases, with 8 bases between. This CDR3 has 13 residues. The DNA of the CDR3 is TGCGCCAGCAGCCTTGGCTTAAATCAGCCCCAGCATTTT. Its translation is CASSLGLNQPQHF.